This T cell receptor beta chain was sequenced in a study of blood T cell repertoires in COVID-19. Only in-frame clones appear in the TCRdb table, and some are missing; sequencing was by immunoSEQ multiplex PCR. The profile covers about 200,000 clones, with nearly 90% appearing a single time and about a sixth taken by the ten largest. The J segment lost 6 bases and the V segment lost 0 bases, leaving 12 bases of the junction unmatched. The CDR3 length is 18 residues. The germline V gene has CDR1 LNHDA and CDR2 SQIVND (reference sequence). This clonotype originated in a man aged 50 to 60 with COVID-19, enrolled during active disease. The V gene is TRBV19, the J gene TRBJ2-1, with 9 bases identical to TRBD2. The sample consisted of peripheral blood. The CDR3 coding sequence is TGTGCCAGTAGTATAGATAGCGGGCTAGCGGGACCTTTCAATGAGCAGTTCTTC. Its protein product is CASSIDSGLAGPFNEQFF.